What follows are 25 T cell receptor beta chains derived from one specimen sequenced in a study of blood T cell repertoires in COVID-19. Using immunoSEQ multiplex PCR, the repertoire was profiled, and TCRdb retains in-frame clones only, with some absent. Of 96,000 or so clones listed, roughly 81% were seen once; the top ten hold under 5.5%. The sequencing input was peripheral blood. These receptors all stem from a man older than 75 with COVID-19, enrolled during active disease.

This chain links TRBV4-3 with TRBJ1-3; tentative D call: TRBD1 (6 bases). Germline V gives CDR1 LGHNA, CDR2 YSLEER. There are 15 residues in the CDR3. Trimming removed 4 bases from V and 0 bases from J, with 10 bases in between. CDR3 nucleotides: TGCGCCAGCAGCCGCGGACAGAACTCTGGAAACACCATATATTTT. It translates to CASSRGQNSGNTIYF.

The CDR3, as DNA: TGTGCCAGCAGCTTCTATCAGGGAGGGACCGGGGAGCTGTTTTTT. It translates to CASSFYQGGTGELFF. This sequence joins TRBV5-6 and TRBJ2-2; TRBD2 matches 7 bases. The germline V gene encodes CDR1 SGHDT and CDR2 YYEEEE. The CDR3 has 15 amino acids. J lost 5 bases, V lost 2 bases, and 6 bases had no gene match. Looking up the rest from reference TRBV5-6 and TRBJ2-2 gives the full variable domain: DAGVTQSPTHLIKTRGQQVTLRCSPKSGHDTVSWYQQALGQGPQFIFQYYEEEERQRGNFPDRFSGHQFPNYSSELNVNALLLGDSALYLCASSFYQGGTGELFFGEGSRLTVL.

This clone was detected only a few times. The rearrangement uses TRBV4-1 and TRBJ1-5; 12 nucleotides agree with TRBD1. Germline loops: CDR1 MGHRA, CDR2 YSYEKL. V lost 3 bases, J lost 2 bases, and 2 bases stayed unmatched. The CDR3 has 16 residues. This CDR3 reads CASSQGQGARNQPQHF. In DNA, the CDR3 is TGCGCCAGCAGCCAGGGACAGGGGGCCCGCAATCAGCCCCAGCATTTT.

The sample holds one count of this clone. The chain has TRBV9 and TRBJ2-1; unclear D gene. Germline V gives CDR1 SGDLS, CDR2 YYNGEE. This CDR3 region has 16 residues. Between the trimmed V and J ends, which lost 2 bases and 0 bases, there was a span of 12 bases. The CDR3 loop is CASSVPILRSYNEQFF. The CDR3, as DNA: TGTGCCAGCAGCGTGCCTATACTCCGCTCCTACAATGAGCAGTTCTTC.

The V gene is TRBV7-8, the J gene TRBJ1-1; no clear D. The V end lost 4 bases, the J end lost 4 bases, and 16 bases lay between the germline ends. The CDR3 covers 15 residues. Germline assignment: CDR1 SGHVS and CDR2 FQNEAQ. DNA of the CDR3: TGTGCCAGCAGCTCGCTGACGGGGTTCACCACTGAAGCTTTCTTT. Protein product: CASSSLTGFTTEAFF.

Only one count was recorded for this clone. The chain has TRBV13 and TRBJ1-2; the match to TRBD1 covers 8 bases. V dropped 0 bases and J dropped 8; count of bases not matched to a gene: 8. The V gene's germline CDR1 is PRHDT and CDR2 FYEKMQ (reference sequence). This CDR3 comprises 15 residues. CDR3 amino acids: CASSLGGQGQRGYTF. The CDR3 nucleotides read TGTGCCAGCAGCTTAGGCGGACAGGGCCAAAGGGGCTACACCTTC.

The V gene is TRBV5-1, the J gene TRBJ2-5; D is perhaps TRBD2 (7 bases). CDR3 length equals 15 residues. V was pared by 9 bases and J by 5 bases, with 23 bases between. Looked up from germline, CDR1 is SGHRS and CDR2 is YFSETQ. This CDR3 is CATTKSGGATETQYF. Written as DNA, the CDR3 is TGCGCCACCACCAAGAGTGGGGGGGCCACGGAGACCCAGTACTTC.

This clone came up once. Given a much more abundant clone one base away, this may be a read error. Other DNA sequences in the same sample also yield this CDR3. The chain links TRBV5-1 to TRBJ1-3, with 7 nucleotides matching TRBD1. The CDR3 loop spans 14 amino acids. CDR1 is SGHRS, CDR2 YFSETQ, per germline. The DNA of the CDR3 is TGCGCCAGCAGCTTTGGACAGGCTGGAAACACTATATATTTT. The encoded protein is CASSFGQAGNTIYF.

In the case of this clone: A read error may produce the germline difference seen at one junction end. The chain combines TRBV7-7 with TRBJ2-3; 12 bases match TRBD2. The CDR3 runs to 16 residues. CDR1 and CDR2 (germline): SSHAT, FNYEAQ (reference sequence). CDR3 nucleotides: TGTGCTAGCAGCTTCCCCCTAGCGGGGGGGACAGATACGCAGTATTTT. Protein product: CASSFPLAGGTDTQYF. The full variable domain, with the rest looked up from reference TRBV7-7 and TRBJ2-3, is GAGVSQSPRYKVTKRGQDVTLRCDPISSHATLYWYQQALGQGPEFLTYFNYEAQPDKSGLPSDRFSAERPEGSISTLTIQRTEQRDSAMYRCASSFPLAGGTDTQYFGPGTRLTVL.

The rearrangement uses TRBV27 and TRBJ2-2, with 9 bases lining up with TRBD2. Trimming cost V 7 bases and J 3 bases; bases outside gene matches: 6. CDR1 is MNHEY and CDR2 is SMNVEV in the germline V gene (reference sequence). The CDR3 sequence is 15 residues long. The CDR3 DNA reads TGTGCCAGCAAGCGGGGGGACCACTACACCGGGGAGCTGTTTTTT. Amino acid sequence: CASKRGDHYTGELFF.

The V gene is TRBV12-5, the J gene TRBJ1-5, with no clear D. There are 21 residues in the CDR3. V was pared by 0 bases and J by 0 bases, with 24 bases between. Germline V gene sequence: CDR1 LGHNT, CDR2 FRNRAP. CDR3 sequence: CASGLVYRGPGKLGSNQPQHF. The CDR3 DNA is TGTGCTAGTGGTTTGGTTTATCGGGGTCCAGGAAAGCTTGGTAGCAATCAGCCCCAGCATTTT.

The CDR3 spells CASSLIGQGNGELFF. CDR3 nucleotide sequence: TGTGCCAGCAGCTTAATTGGGCAGGGGAACGGGGAGCTGTTTTTT. The rearrangement links TRBV7-3 to TRBJ2-2, with D possibly TRBD1 on 6 matching bases. Trimming cost V 1 base and J 7 bases, with 13 bases left between them. Germline CDR1 reads SGHTA; CDR2 reads FQGTGA. The CDR3 is 15 amino acids.

This chain uses TRBV30 with TRBJ1-1; possible D gene TRBD1, 5 bases. CDR3 length equals 13 residues. Germline V CDR1 and CDR2: GTSNPN, SVGIG (reference sequence). Trimming took 2 bases from V and 1 from J, leaving 8 bases between them. The CDR3 DNA is TGTGCCTGGAGTCAGGGTGAGAACACTGAAGCTTTCTTT. Translating it yields CAWSQGENTEAFF.

This chain connects TRBV6-2 or TRBV6-3 to TRBJ2-1; 13 bases line up with TRBD2. Per the germline V gene, CDR1 is MNHEY and CDR2 is SVGEGT. The V gene end was trimmed by 2 bases and the J gene end by 6 bases; junction bases not matched to a gene: 10. This CDR3 is 18 amino acids long. CDR3 sequence (DNA): TGTGCCAGCAGTTACGTTTTACTAGCGGGGGGGGACAGCAATGAGCAGTTCTTC. Its protein is CASSYVLLAGGDSNEQFF.

The chain joins TRBV7-8 to TRBJ2-3, with 14 bases fitting TRBD2. CDR3 length: 16 amino acids. The V and J ends lost 5 bases and 3 bases, in that order; junction bases with no gene match: 4. Per germline, CDR1 SGHVS and CDR2 FQNEAQ. The CDR3 sequence is CASSPGTSGSTDTQYF. The CDR3 region has the DNA TGTGCCAGCAGCCCGGGGACTAGCGGGAGTACAGATACGCAGTATTTT.

The chain carries TRBV5-6 and TRBJ1-1; 11 bases line up with TRBD1. The CDR3 extends over 16 amino acids. The V and J ends lost 4 bases and 5 bases, in that order; junction bases with no gene match: 10. Germline CDR1 is SGHDT and CDR2 is YYEEEE. The CDR3, as DNA: TGTGCCAGCAGCAGAAAGGACAGGGGGCCTGGAACTGAAGCTTTCTTT. Its protein is CASSRKDRGPGTEAFF.

The gene calls are TRBV9 and TRBJ2-2; D perhaps matches TRBD1 (6 bases). The CDR3 totals 18 residues. The V end lost 0 bases, the J end lost 0 bases, and 15 bases lay between the germline ends. Per the germline V gene, CDR1 is SGDLS and CDR2 is YYNGEE. CDR3 residues: CASSVDPSGQANTGELFF. The CDR3 nucleotides read TGTGCCAGCAGCGTAGACCCCTCGGGACAAGCGAACACCGGGGAGCTGTTTTTT.

This CDR3 reads CASSPGLEADTQYF. CDR3 nucleotide sequence: TGTGCCAGCAGCCCGGGACTAGAGGCAGATACGCAGTATTTT. The rearrangement uses TRBV3-1 (or the pseudogene TRBV3-2) and TRBJ2-3; 8 positions match TRBD2. The CDR3 extends over 14 amino acids. V shed 4 bases and J 4 bases; nucleotides not matched to a gene: 4. CDR1 is LGHDT, CDR2 YNNKEL, per germline (reference sequence).

The rearrangement links TRBV6-5 to TRBJ2-1; 8 bases match TRBD2. Germline-derived CDR1 and CDR2 are MNHEY and SVGAGI. V was pared by 0 bases and J by 5 bases, with 3 bases of the junction left unmatched. The CDR3 has 15 amino acids. CDR3 sequence reads: CASSYSAGGHNEQFF. The CDR3 DNA reads as TGTGCCAGCAGTTACTCGGCGGGAGGACACAATGAGCAGTTCTTC.

This chain uses TRBV2 with TRBJ1-3; unclear D gene. Germline assignment: CDR1 SNHLY and CDR2 FYNNEI. The CDR3 length is 13 residues. The V end lost 2 bases, the J end lost 4 bases, and 6 bases lay between the germline ends. CDR3 DNA: TGTGCCAGCAGTGAAACCAGGGGAAACACCATATATTTT. Translating it yields CASSETRGNTIYF.

Here the CDR3 reads CSARRQGPTGELFF. As DNA, the CDR3 is TGCAGCGCCCGAAGACAGGGTCCCACCGGGGAGCTGTTTTTT. V usage is TRBV29-1 and J usage is TRBJ2-2; 7 bases match TRBD1. V lost 7 bases and J lost 4; bases outside the gene matches: 9. Germline-derived CDR1 and CDR2 are SQVTM and ANQGSEA. This CDR3 has 14 residues.

CDR3: CASSEVQEAFF. Here the CDR3 DNA reads TGTGCCAGCAGTGAAGTACAGGAAGCTTTCTTT. V and J are TRBV6-1 and TRBJ1-1; D is uncertain. V was clipped by 1 base and J by 8 bases, with 5 bases between them. The CDR3 contains 11 residues. CDR1 is MNHNS, CDR2 SASEGT, per germline.

CDR3 amino acids: CASSLAPGSSYEQYF. CDR3 nucleotide sequence: TGTGCCAGCAGCTTAGCGCCGGGAAGCTCCTACGAGCAGTACTTC. The chain combines TRBV11-3 with TRBJ2-7; possible D gene TRBD2, 5 bases. Trimming removed 1 base at V and 0 bases at J, with 10 bases between. In germline, CDR1 is SGHNT, CDR2 YENEEA. CDR3 size: 15 residues.

In its sample, this clone was seen a few times. This CDR3 is CASSQGPGQDSYEQYF. CDR3 DNA: TGTGCCAGCAGCCAAGGACCGGGACAGGACTCCTACGAGCAGTACTTC. This rearrangement joins TRBV3-1 (or the pseudogene TRBV3-2) to TRBJ2-7; 8 nucleotides agree with TRBD1. Germline CDR1 reads LGHDT; CDR2 reads YNNKEL (reference sequence). V shed 1 base and J 0 bases; nucleotides not matched to a gene: 5. The CDR3 length is 16 residues.

This clone appeared once. The chain links TRBV2 to TRBJ1-2; D gene unclear. The V end was cut by 6 bases, the J end by 3 bases, with 8 bases between. Germline V gives CDR1 SNHLY, CDR2 FYNNEI. The CDR3 runs to 12 residues. The CDR3 DNA sequence: TGTGCCAGCAGGATCCAGGACTATGGCTACACCTTC. Its translation: CASRIQDYGYTF.